Below, 13 T cell receptor beta chains from the same sample are listed, as sequenced in a study of metastatic and nonmetastatic thyroid tumors. Among the patients, none had received any treatment before thyroid surgery. Using MiXCR, TCRdb reanalyzed the PCR reads. The repertoire includes approximately 29,000 clones, about 30% of them detected once, and about 31% sits in the top ten. The sequenced sample was blood. The source is a female donor with papillary thyroid cancer or a benign thyroid nodule (not recorded which). Some clones in this sample may be carry-over from other donors' samples.

This clone was counted many times. V and J are TRBV28 and TRBJ2-1, with 10 bases identical to TRBD2. CDR1 and CDR2 from the germline V gene are MDHEN and SYDVKM. Unmatched junction bases numbered 6, after V lost 6 bases and J lost 4 bases. This CDR3 region has 15 residues. The CDR3 loop reads CASSGAGGWYNEQFF. The CDR3 DNA is TGTGCCAGCAGCGGAGCGGGAGGGTGGTACAATGAGCAGTTCTTC.

CDR3 bases: TGCGCCAGCAGCTTGACCCAACCGGGACAGGGTTTCGGGGAGCAGTACTTC. Its protein is CASSLTQPGQGFGEQYF. The V gene is TRBV5-1, the J gene TRBJ2-7, with 9 bases identical to TRBD1. This CDR3 comprises 17 residues. CDR1 SGHRS and CDR2 YFSETQ come from the germline V gene. V gave up 1 base and J gave up 7 bases; unmatched junction bases: 15. Variable domain in full (rest from reference TRBV5-1 and TRBJ2-7): KAGVTQTPRYLIKTRGQQVTLSCSPISGHRSVSWYQQTPGQGLQFLFEYFSETQRNKGNFPGRFSGRQFSNSRSEMNVSTLELGDSALYLCASSLTQPGQGFGEQYFGPGTRLTVT.

This clone was observed once. This chain joins TRBV3-1 and TRBJ2-7, with 10 bases lining up with TRBD1. J gave up 2 bases and V 3 bases, and 4 bases lay outside the gene matches. Germline lookup yields CDR1 LGHDT and CDR2 YNNKEL (reference sequence). The CDR3 covers 15 residues. The CDR3 sequence is CASSQPGQGAYEQYF. The CDR3 region has the DNA TGTGCCAGCAGCCAGCCCGGACAGGGGGCCTACGAGCAGTACTTC.

This clone was recorded many times. The chain combines TRBV28 with TRBJ2-1; D ambiguous. V was pared by 5 bases and J by 4 bases, with 6 bases between. The CDR3 has 12 amino acids. Germline V CDR1 and CDR2: MDHEN, SYDVKM. CDR3 bases: TGTGCCAGCAGTCCCGGGTACAATGAGCAGTTCTTC. This encodes CASSPGYNEQFF. The full variable domain, with the rest looked up from reference TRBV28 and TRBJ2-1, is DVKVTQSSRYLVKRTGEKVFLECVQDMDHENMFWYRQDPGLGLRLIYFSYDVKMKEKGDIPEGYSVSREKKERFSLILESASTNQTSMYLCASSPGYNEQFFGPGTRLTVL.

This clone has a single count. The V and J genes are TRBV5-1 and TRBJ2-1; 8 bases map to TRBD2. V was pared by 0 bases and J by 8 bases, with 10 bases of the junction left unmatched. The CDR3 covers 16 residues. Per the germline V gene, CDR1 is SGHRS and CDR2 is YFSETQ. The CDR3 protein is CASSLDLAGACHEQFF. The CDR3 DNA is TGCGCCAGCAGCTTGGATCTAGCGGGCGCCTGCCATGAGCAGTTCTTC.

This clone was picked up many times. One base away lies a much larger clone, so this may be a sequencing read error. This chain joins TRBV3-1 and TRBJ2-1, with 13 bases lining up with TRBD2. CDR1 is LGHDT, CDR2 YNNKEL, per germline (reference sequence). Trimming removed 2 bases from V and 9 bases from J; junction bases left unmatched: 4. CDR3 length: 15 residues. CDR3 amino acids: CASSQQGLAGSEQFF. The DNA for the CDR3 is TGTGCCAGCAGCCAACAGGGACTAGCGGGATCTGAGCAGTTCTTC.

This clone was recorded a few times. The genes are TRBV19 and TRBJ2-7, with 10 bases that match TRBD2. The CDR3 covers 14 residues. The junction had 8 bases not matched to a gene; V was cut back by 8 bases and J by 4 bases. The germline V gene encodes CDR1 LNHDA and CDR2 SQIVND (reference sequence). The CDR3 DNA is TGTGCCAGTCACCAACTAGCGGGATATTACGAGCAGTACTTC. This translates into CASHQLAGYYEQYF.

This clone was observed many times. This chain connects TRBV6-1 to TRBJ2-7; possible D gene TRBD1, 6 bases. V lost 5 bases and J lost 2, with 16 bases in between. The CDR3 sequence is 15 residues long. Germline V gene sequence: CDR1 MNHNS, CDR2 SASEGT. The CDR3 DNA reads as TGTGCCAGCAGTCGGACAGAAACCGCCCCCTACGAGCAGTACTTC. Translation: CASSRTETAPYEQYF.

Of note for this clone: The junction departs from the called germline gene at one end, perhaps through a read error. V usage is TRBV6-5 and J usage is TRBJ1-2, with D possibly TRBD1 on 5 matching bases. CDR1 MNHEY and CDR2 SVGAGI come from the germline V gene. The CDR3 length is 15 residues. The CDR3 bases are TGTGGCAGCAGTACCTCGACAGCGAGCAGCTATGGCTCCACCTTC. Translated, it gives CGSSTSTASSYGSTF.

In its sample, this clone was seen many times. The rearrangement uses TRBV3-1 and TRBJ1-5, with 10 positions matching TRBD1. This CDR3 has 14 residues. The V and J ends lost 8 bases and 4 bases, in that order; junction bases with no gene match: 5. Germline CDR1 and CDR2: LGHDT and YNNKEL (reference sequence). CDR3 sequence reads: CASGPGQGNQPQHF. In DNA form, the CDR3 reads TGTGCCAGCGGACCGGGACAGGGGAATCAGCCCCAGCATTTT. The variable domain in full, with the rest retrieved from reference TRBV3-1 and TRBJ1-5, is DTAVSQTPKYLVTQMGNDKSIKCEQNLGHDTMYWYKQDSKKFLKIMFSYNNKELIINETVPNRFSPKSPDKAHLNLHINSLELGDSAVYFCASGPGQGNQPQHFGDGTRLSIL.

This clone came up many times. The chain is built from TRBV12-3 or TRBV12-4 and TRBJ1-1; a possible D gene is TRBD1 (6 bases). Between the trimmed V and J ends, which lost 0 bases and 8 bases, there was a span of 10 bases. The CDR3 is 13 residues long. The CDR3 is CASSLARTAEAFF. CDR3 in DNA: TGTGCCAGCAGTTTAGCGAGGACAGCAGAAGCTTTCTTT.

A note on this clone: One end of the junction varies from germline; a read error may be responsible. The rearrangement uses TRBV5-1 and TRBJ2-2; D may be TRBD1 (5 bases). Germline-derived CDR1 and CDR2 are SGHRS and YFSETQ. CDR3 size: 17 residues. CDR3 sequence reads: CASSSTHGALNTGELFF. The CDR3 DNA is TGCGCCAGTAGCTCCACACATGGGGCCCTGAACACCGGGGAGCTGTTTTTT. The complete variable domain, with remaining parts taken from reference TRBV5-1 and TRBJ2-2, reads KAGVTQTPRYLIKTRGQQVTLSCSPISGHRSVSWYQQTPGQGLQFLFEYFSETQRNKGNFPGRFSGRQFSNSRSEMNVSTLELGDSALYLCASSSTHGALNTGELFFGEGSRLTVL.

In this sample, this clone turned up many times. CDR3 sequence: CASNRELSGANVLTF. CDR3 in DNA: TGTGCCAGTAATCGGGAACTCTCTGGGGCCAACGTCCTGACTTTC. The gene calls are TRBV19 and TRBJ2-6, with D maybe TRBD2 (5 bases). The CDR3 runs 15 residues. CDR1 and CDR2 (germline): LNHDA, SQIVND (reference sequence). V dropped 7 bases and J dropped 0 bases, with 10 bases sitting between them.